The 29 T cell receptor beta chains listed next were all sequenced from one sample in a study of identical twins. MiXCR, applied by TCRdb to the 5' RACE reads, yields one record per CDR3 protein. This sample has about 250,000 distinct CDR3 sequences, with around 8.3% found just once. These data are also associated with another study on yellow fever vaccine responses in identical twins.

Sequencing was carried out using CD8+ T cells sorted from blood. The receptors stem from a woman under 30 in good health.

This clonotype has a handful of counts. This CDR3 reads CASSLVGVAGNEQFF. The CDR3 DNA follows: TGTGCCAGCAGCTTAGTGGGAGTTGCAGGAAATGAGCAGTTCTTC. This sequence joins TRBV7-8 and TRBJ2-1, with D perhaps TRBD2 (5 bases). The germline CDR1 and CDR2 sequences are SGHVS and FQNEAQ. The CDR3 consists of 15 residues. Trimming pared 1 base from V and 7 bases from J, leaving 14 bases between.

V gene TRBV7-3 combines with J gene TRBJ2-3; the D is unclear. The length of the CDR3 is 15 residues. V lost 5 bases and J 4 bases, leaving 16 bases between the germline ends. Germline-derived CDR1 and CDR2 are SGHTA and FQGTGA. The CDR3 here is CASSPEPQRADTQYF. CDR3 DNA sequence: TGTGCCAGCAGCCCCGAACCACAGCGAGCAGATACGCAGTATTTT. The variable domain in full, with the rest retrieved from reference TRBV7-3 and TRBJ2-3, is GAGVSQTPSNKVTEKGKYVELRCDPISGHTALYWYRQSLGQGPEFLIYFQGTGAADDSGLPNDRFFAVRPEGSVSTLKIQRTERGDSAVYLCASSPEPQRADTQYFGPGTRLTVL.

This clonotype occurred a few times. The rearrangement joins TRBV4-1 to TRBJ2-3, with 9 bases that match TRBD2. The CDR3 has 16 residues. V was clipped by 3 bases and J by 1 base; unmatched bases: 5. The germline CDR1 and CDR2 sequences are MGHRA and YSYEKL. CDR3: CASSQLGTSRTDTQYF. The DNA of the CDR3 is TGCGCCAGCAGCCAGCTCGGGACTAGCCGCACAGATACGCAGTATTTT.

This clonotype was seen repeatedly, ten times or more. The CDR3 bases are TGTGCCAGCAGTTCGCGGGAGGGCCCCTACGAGCAGTACTTC. This codes for CASSSREGPYEQYF. The chain combines TRBV9 with TRBJ2-7; 9 bases map to TRBD2. The J segment lost 2 bases and the V segment lost 5 bases, leaving 5 bases of the junction unmatched. This CDR3 has 14 residues. Germline values: CDR1 SGDLS, CDR2 YYNGEE.

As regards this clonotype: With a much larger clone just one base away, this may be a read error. CDR3 in DNA: TGCAGCGCCCGTACAGAGTCCAACGAGCAGTACTTC. Its protein is CSARTESNEQYF. The gene calls are TRBV29-1 and TRBJ2-7, with D unclear. The ends were cut back, 7 bases at V and 5 bases at J, with 15 bases in the middle. The germline V gene has CDR1 SQVTM and CDR2 ANQGSEA. The CDR3 is 12 residues long.

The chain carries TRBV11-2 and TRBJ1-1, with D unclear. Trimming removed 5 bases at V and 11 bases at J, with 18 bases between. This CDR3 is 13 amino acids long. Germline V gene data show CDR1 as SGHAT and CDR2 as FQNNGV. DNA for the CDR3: TGTGCCAGCAGCCGGTTCGGTTCCGAGCAGGCTTTCTTT. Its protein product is CASSRFGSEQAFF.

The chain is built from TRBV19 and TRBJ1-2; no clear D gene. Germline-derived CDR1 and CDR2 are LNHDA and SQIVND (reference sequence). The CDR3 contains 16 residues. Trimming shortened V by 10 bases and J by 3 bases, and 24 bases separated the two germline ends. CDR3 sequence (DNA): TGTGCCATGAGCCCCCGGCTCCTCTGCCACCACTATGGCTACACCTTC. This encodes CAMSPRLLCHHYGYTF.

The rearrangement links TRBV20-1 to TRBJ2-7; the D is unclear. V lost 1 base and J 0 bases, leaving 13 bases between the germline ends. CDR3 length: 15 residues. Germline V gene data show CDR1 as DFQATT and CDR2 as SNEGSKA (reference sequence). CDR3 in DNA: TGCAGTGCTAGAGGAGTAGTTTCTAGCTCCTACGAGCAGTACTTC. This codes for CSARGVVSSSYEQYF.

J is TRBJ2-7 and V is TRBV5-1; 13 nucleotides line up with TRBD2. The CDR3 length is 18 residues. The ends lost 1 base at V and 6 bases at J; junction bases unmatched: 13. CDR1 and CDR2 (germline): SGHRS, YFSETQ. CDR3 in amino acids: CASSLHTSGGASRSEQYF. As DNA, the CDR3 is TGCGCCAGCAGCTTGCATACTAGCGGGGGGGCCTCGCGTAGCGAGCAGTACTTC.

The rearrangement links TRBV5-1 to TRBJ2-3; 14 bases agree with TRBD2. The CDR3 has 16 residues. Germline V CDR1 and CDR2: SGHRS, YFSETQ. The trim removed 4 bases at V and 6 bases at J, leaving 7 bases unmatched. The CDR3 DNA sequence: TGCGCCAGCAGCACCCGGACTAGCGGGGGGAGTGATACGCAGTATTTT. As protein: CASSTRTSGGSDTQYF.

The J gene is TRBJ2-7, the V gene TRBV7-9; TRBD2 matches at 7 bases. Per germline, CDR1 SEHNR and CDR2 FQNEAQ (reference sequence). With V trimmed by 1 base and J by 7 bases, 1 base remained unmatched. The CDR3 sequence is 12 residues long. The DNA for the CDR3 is TGTGCCAGCAGCTTAGGACTAGCAGAGCAGTACTTC. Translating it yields CASSLGLAEQYF.

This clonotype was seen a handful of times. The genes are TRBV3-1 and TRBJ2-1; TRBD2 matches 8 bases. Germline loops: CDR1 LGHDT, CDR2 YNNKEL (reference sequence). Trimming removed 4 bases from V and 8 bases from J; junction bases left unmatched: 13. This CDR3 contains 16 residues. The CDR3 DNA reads TGTGCCAGCAGCCCCCCCGCCGGGAGGGTTGACGATGAGCAGTTCTTC. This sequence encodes CASSPPAGRVDDEQFF.

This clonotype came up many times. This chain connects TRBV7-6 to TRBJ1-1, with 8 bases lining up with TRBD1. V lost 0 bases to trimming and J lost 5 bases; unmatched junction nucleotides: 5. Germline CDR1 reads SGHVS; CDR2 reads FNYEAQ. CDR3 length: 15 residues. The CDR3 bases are TGTGCCAGCAGCTTAGCATTCACAGGGGGGACTGAAGCTTTCTTT. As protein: CASSLAFTGGTEAFF.

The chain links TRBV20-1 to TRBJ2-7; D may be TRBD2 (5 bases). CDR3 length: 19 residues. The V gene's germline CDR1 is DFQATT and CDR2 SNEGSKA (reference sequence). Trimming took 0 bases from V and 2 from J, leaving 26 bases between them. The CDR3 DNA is TGCAGTGCTAGAGATTTAAACTCAATACGGGATTATCGGACCTACGAGCAGTACTTC. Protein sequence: CSARDLNSIRDYRTYEQYF.

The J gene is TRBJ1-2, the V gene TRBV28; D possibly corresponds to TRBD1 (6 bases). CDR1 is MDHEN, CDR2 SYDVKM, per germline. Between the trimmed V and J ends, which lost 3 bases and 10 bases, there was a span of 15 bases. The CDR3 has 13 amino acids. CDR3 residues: CASSFWRGANYTF. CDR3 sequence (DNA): TGTGCCAGCAGTTTTTGGCGGGGGGCGAACTACACCTTC.

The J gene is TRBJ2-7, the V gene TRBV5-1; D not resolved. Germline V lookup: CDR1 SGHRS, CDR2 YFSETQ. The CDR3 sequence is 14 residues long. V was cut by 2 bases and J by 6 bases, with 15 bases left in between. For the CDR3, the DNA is TGCGCCAGCAGCTTCAAGACCGAGGCTCTCGAGCAGTACTTC. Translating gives CASSFKTEALEQYF. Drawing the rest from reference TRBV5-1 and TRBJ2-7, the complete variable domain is KAGVTQTPRYLIKTRGQQVTLSCSPISGHRSVSWYQQTPGQGLQFLFEYFSETQRNKGNFPGRFSGRQFSNSRSEMNVSTLELGDSALYLCASSFKTEALEQYFGPGTRLTVT.

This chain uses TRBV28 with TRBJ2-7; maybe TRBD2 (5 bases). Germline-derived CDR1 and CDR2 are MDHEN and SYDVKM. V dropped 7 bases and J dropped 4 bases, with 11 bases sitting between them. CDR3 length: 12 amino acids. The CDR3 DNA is TGTGCCAGCATTAGCGACTATTACGAGCAGTACTTC. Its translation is CASISDYYEQYF.

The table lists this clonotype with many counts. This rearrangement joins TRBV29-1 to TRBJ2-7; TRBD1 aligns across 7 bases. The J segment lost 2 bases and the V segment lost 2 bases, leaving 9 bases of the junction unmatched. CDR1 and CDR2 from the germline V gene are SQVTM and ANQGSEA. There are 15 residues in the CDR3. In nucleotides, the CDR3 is TGCAGCGTTGAACGCTTCGGGACAGATGCCTACGAGCAGTACTTC. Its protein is CSVERFGTDAYEQYF.

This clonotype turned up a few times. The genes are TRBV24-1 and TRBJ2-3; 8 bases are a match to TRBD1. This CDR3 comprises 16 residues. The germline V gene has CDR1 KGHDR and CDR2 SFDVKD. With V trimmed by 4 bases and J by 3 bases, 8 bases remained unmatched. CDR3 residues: CATSDRTGLDTDTQYF. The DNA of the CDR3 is TGTGCCACCAGTGACCGGACAGGGTTGGATACAGATACGCAGTATTTT.

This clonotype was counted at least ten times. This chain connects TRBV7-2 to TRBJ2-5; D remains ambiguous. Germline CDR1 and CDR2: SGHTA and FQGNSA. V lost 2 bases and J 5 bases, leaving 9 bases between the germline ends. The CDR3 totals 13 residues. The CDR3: CASSLWVGETQYF. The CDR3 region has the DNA TGTGCCAGCAGCTTATGGGTAGGGGAGACCCAGTACTTC.

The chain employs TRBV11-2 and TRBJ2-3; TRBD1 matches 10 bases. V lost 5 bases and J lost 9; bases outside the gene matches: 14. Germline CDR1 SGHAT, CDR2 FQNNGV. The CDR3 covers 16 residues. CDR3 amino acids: CASSPSGGQGLGTQYF. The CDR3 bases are TGTGCCAGCAGCCCCTCCGGGGGACAGGGGTTGGGGACGCAGTATTTT.

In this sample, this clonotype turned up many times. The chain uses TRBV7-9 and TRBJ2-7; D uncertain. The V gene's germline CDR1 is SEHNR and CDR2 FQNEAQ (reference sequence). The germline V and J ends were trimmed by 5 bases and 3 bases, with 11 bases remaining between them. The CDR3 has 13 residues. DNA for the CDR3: TGTGCCAGCAGCCTCGGGTCCAACTACGAGCAGTACTTC. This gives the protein CASSLGSNYEQYF.

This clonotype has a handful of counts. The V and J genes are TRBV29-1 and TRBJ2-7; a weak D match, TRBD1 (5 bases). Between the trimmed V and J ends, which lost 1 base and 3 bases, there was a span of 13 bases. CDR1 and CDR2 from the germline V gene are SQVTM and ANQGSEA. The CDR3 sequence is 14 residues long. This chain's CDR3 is CSVEGGADVYEQYF. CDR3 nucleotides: TGCAGCGTTGAAGGGGGCGCAGACGTCTACGAGCAGTACTTC.

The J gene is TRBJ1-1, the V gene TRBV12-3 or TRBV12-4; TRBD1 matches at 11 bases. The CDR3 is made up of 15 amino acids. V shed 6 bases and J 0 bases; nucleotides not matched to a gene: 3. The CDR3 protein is CASRGDRGLNTEAFF. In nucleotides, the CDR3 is TGTGCCAGCAGGGGGGACAGGGGGTTGAACACTGAAGCTTTCTTT.

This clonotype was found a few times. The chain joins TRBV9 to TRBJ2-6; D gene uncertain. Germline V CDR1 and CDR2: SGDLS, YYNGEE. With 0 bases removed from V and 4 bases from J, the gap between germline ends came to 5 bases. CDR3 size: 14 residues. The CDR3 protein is CASSVGAGANVLTF. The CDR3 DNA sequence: TGTGCCAGCAGCGTAGGGGCCGGGGCCAACGTCCTGACTTTC.

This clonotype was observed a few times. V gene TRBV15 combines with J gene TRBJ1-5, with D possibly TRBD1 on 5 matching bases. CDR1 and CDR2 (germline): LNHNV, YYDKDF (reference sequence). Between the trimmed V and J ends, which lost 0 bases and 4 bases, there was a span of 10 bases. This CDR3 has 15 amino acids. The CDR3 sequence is CATSRDLEGNQPQHF. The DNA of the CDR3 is TGTGCCACCAGCAGAGATCTTGAGGGGAATCAGCCCCAGCATTTT.

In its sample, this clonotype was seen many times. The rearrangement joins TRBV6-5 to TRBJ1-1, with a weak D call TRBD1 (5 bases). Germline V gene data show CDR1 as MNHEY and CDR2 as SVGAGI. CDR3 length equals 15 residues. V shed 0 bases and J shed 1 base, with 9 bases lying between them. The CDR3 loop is CASSYSRGGNTEAFF. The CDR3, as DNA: TGTGCCAGCAGTTACTCGAGGGGAGGGAACACTGAAGCTTTCTTT.

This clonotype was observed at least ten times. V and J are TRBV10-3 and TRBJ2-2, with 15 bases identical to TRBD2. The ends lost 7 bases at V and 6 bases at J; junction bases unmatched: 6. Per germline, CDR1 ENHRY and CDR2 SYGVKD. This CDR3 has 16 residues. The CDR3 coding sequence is TGTGCCATCACCGGACTAGCGGGGGGGCAGGCCGGGGAGCTGTTTTTT. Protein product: CAITGLAGGQAGELFF.

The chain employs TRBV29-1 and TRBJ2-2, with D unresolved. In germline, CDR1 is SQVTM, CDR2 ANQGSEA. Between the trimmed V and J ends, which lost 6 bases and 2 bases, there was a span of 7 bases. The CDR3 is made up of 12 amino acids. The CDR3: CSVASNTGELFF. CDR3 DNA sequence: TGCAGCGTAGCATCTAACACCGGGGAGCTGTTTTTT.